The T cell receptor (beta chain) described here comes from a study of blood T cell repertoires in COVID-19. Study-level background: The United States, Italy and Spain provided the acute and convalescent COVID-19 samples. Nucleic acid was either cDNA or gDNA, and it came from T cells, B-cell-depleted T cells, or PBMCs.

As handled by the study authors: By means of reference gene primer amplification, nucleated cell counts were estimated. Sequencing was performed with immunoSEQ multiplex PCR; in TCRdb, only in-frame clones are kept and a portion is missing. V and J calls plus clone size are reproduced from that table; the DNA served to infer D and trimming. The sample carries 75,000 or so clones, approximately 86% recorded once. CDR3 size: 16 residues. Germline CDR1 and CDR2: SGHKS and YYEKEE (reference sequence). With 4 bases clipped from V and 2 bases from J, the junction kept 8 bases outside the gene matches. The chain has TRBV5-5 and TRBJ2-3; 9 bases are shared with TRBD1. This clonotype was sampled from a man between 65 and 80 years old with acute or convalescent COVID-19. Sequencing was done on a sample of peripheral blood. The CDR3, as DNA: TGTGCCAGCAGCCTTCCCGGGACAGGGCCCACAGATACGCAGTATTTT. Translated: CASSLPGTGPTDTQYF.